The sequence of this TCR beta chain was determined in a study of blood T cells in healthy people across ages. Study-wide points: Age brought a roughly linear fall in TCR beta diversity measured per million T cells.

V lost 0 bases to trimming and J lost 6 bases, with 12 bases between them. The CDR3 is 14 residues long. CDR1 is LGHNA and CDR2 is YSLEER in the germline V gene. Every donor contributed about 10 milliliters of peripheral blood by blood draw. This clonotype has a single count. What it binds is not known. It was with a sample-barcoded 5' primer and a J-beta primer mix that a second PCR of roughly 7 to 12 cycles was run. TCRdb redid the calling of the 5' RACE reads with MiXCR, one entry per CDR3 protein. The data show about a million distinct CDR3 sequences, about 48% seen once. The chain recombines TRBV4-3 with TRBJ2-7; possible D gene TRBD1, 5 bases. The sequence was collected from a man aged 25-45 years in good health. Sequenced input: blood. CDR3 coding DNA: TGCGCCAGCAGCCAAGATACAGGTATCGGCGAGCAGTACTTC. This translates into CASSQDTGIGEQYF.